Sequencing of this T cell receptor (beta chain) was carried out in a study of T cells in Graves' hyperthyroidism and ophthalmopathy. Whole-study findings and limits: From stable hyperthyroidism, ophthalmopathy was separated by a 13 V-J model.

The TCR beta CDR3 regions underwent amplification using RNA transcripts as the source. Carried out on the TCR CDR3, a first-round RT-PCR used the HTBI primer set. TCRdb analysed the multiplex PCR reads with MiXCR anew, one entry per CDR3 protein. This sample has under 400,000 distinct CDR3 sequences, with around 14% found just once. This clonotype was recorded at least ten times. As yet, its antigen is unknown. Reasons for excluding patients were uncontrolled infection, other autoimmune disease, pregnancy or lactation. This TCR derives from a woman younger than 30 with Graves' hyperthyroidism. The sample consisted of blood.

CDR3 loop: CASSLGQGVRGYTF. Written as DNA, the CDR3 is TGTGCCAGCAGTTTAGGACAGGGTGTACGAGGCTACACCTTC. The chain recombines TRBV27 with TRBJ1-2; 8 bases fit TRBD1. Looked up from germline, CDR1 is MNHEY and CDR2 is SMNVEV (reference sequence). The CDR3 length is 14 residues. Unmatched junction bases numbered 7, after V lost 2 bases and J lost 8 bases.